This T cell receptor beta chain is from a study of CD8 T cells in ankylosing spondylitis. Study observations and caveats: The authors reported significant enrichment of disease-linked clones in matched ankylosing spondylitis synovial fluid. Existing reports had already noted some motif variants in reactive arthritis synovial fluid and blood. A TCR beta motif of under 10 highly homologous variants seemed to mark ankylosing spondylitis blood.

This clonotype was counted only a few times. As yet, its antigen is unknown. Library preparation for TCR beta used quantitative 5'-RACE with molecular barcodes. TCRdb used MiXCR to reprocess the 5' RACE reads, holding one entry per CDR3 protein. The table lists over 200,000 distinct CDR3 sequences, 10% of them singletons. This CDR3 has 13 amino acids. Per the germline V gene, CDR1 is LNHNV and CDR2 is YYDKDF (reference sequence). Trimming cost V 1 base and J 2 bases, with 5 bases left between them. Sequencing was done on a sample of blood, either unsorted or a sorted T cell fraction (not recorded which). The chain recombines TRBV15 with TRBJ1-2; the D is unclear. This receptor was identified in a male donor with ankylosing spondylitis or in good health (not recorded which). CDR3 region: CATSRGLNYGYTF. The CDR3 nucleotides are TGTGCCACCAGCAGAGGCCTGAACTATGGCTACACCTTC.